The clone carrying this T cell receptor beta chain was seen a single time. These data originate in a study of cytomegalovirus exposure and HLA in healthy donors. The PCR ran on 60 Vbeta and 13 Jbeta primers. Assay used: immunoSEQ multiplex PCR; TCRdb lists only in-frame clones, some missing. Seen here are approximately 190,000 clones, 60% to 80% observed once, and the top ten hold 2% to 2.5%. The source of this sequence is a young woman in good health and CMV-seropositive. Sequencing used PBMCs.

The CDR3 DNA sequence: TGTGCCAGTAGACGTCAGGACTATGGCTACACCTTC. Its translation is CASRRQDYGYTF. V gene TRBV19 combines with J gene TRBJ1-2, with D unclear. Germline loops: CDR1 LNHDA, CDR2 SQIVND (reference sequence). Trimming left V 6 bases short and J 3 bases short, with 8 bases between. This CDR3 contains 12 residues.